This is a list of T cell receptor beta chains from one sample in a study of cytomegalovirus exposure and HLA in healthy donors. Libraries were prepared by immunoSEQ multiplex PCR; TCRdb keeps only in-frame clonotypes and omits some of them. The listing contains some 76,000 clones. The sample comprised PBMCs. All receptors come from a man aged 40-55 years in good health and CMV-seronegative. Both conserved end residues are part of each CDR3. Each record gives: J gene, V gene, CDR3 length, CDR3 protein.

J gene: TRBJ1-1; V gene: TRBV5-1; CDR3 length: 13; CDR3 protein: CASSLGTGTEAFF
J gene: TRBJ2-1; V gene: TRBV29-1; CDR3 length: 12; CDR3 protein: CSTGLDYNEQFF
J gene: TRBJ2-7; V gene: TRBV11-2; CDR3 length: 14; CDR3 protein: CASSSNREAYEQYF
J gene: TRBJ1-5; V gene: TRBV6-1; CDR3 length: 16; CDR3 protein: CASSGFEGRSNQPQHF
J gene: TRBJ1-4; V gene: TRBV6-5; CDR3 length: 13; CDR3 protein: CATGGATNEKLFF
J gene: TRBJ2-7; V gene: TRBV7-2; CDR3 length: 14; CDR3 protein: CASSLGARLDEQYF
J gene: TRBJ2-3; V gene: TRBV5-8; CDR3 length: 16; CDR3 protein: CASSSPTATFTDTQYF
J gene: TRBJ1-5; V gene: TRBV5-6; CDR3 length: 17; CDR3 protein: CASSLGVGQGSDQPQHF
J gene: TRBJ2-7; V gene: TRBV7-2; CDR3 length: 16; CDR3 protein: CASSLVGSGYLYEQYF
J gene: TRBJ2-2; V gene: TRBV18; CDR3 length: 15; CDR3 protein: CASSPKTGYTGELFF
J gene: TRBJ1-2; V gene: TRBV28; CDR3 length: 13; CDR3 protein: CASSSTGIYGYTF
J gene: TRBJ1-3; V gene: TRBV6-6; CDR3 length: 13; CDR3 protein: CATQTLSGNTIYF
J gene: TRBJ1-5; V gene: TRBV5-6; CDR3 length: 14; CDR3 protein: CASSLREFNQPQHF
J gene: TRBJ2-7; V gene: TRBV6-5; CDR3 length: 14; CDR3 protein: CASSSRQNLPEQYF
J gene: TRBJ1-1; V gene: TRBV5-1; CDR3 length: 11; CDR3 protein: CASRSGREAFF
J gene: TRBJ2-1; V gene: TRBV5-1; CDR3 length: 13; CDR3 protein: CASSLVSSGEQFF
J gene: TRBJ2-5; V gene: TRBV7-9; CDR3 length: 15; CDR3 protein: CASSPRGQVVETQYF
J gene: TRBJ2-3; V gene: TRBV5-1; CDR3 length: 15; CDR3 protein: CASSQRGGNTDTQYF
J gene: TRBJ1-4; V gene: TRBV2; CDR3 length: 15; CDR3 protein: CASSDLDRGNEKLFF
J gene: TRBJ2-7; V gene: TRBV4-3; CDR3 length: 13; CDR3 protein: CASSQDLVLRRYF
J gene: TRBJ2-3; V gene: TRBV4-3; CDR3 length: 15; CDR3 protein: CASSQGAGDVDTQYF
J gene: TRBJ2-2; V gene: TRBV19; CDR3 length: 14; CDR3 protein: CASSIRQGGGELFF
J gene: TRBJ2-5; V gene: TRBV5-1; CDR3 length: 18; CDR3 protein: CASSLGGLARSSTETQYF
J gene: TRBJ2-1; V gene: TRBV10-2; CDR3 length: 16; CDR3 protein: CASSRPDREMYNEQFF
J gene: TRBJ2-1; V gene: TRBV29-1; CDR3 length: 14; CDR3 protein: CSVTVTGANNEQFF
J gene: TRBJ2-5; V gene: TRBV10-2; CDR3 length: 12; CDR3 protein: CASSGSLETQYF
J gene: TRBJ1-1; V gene: TRBV2; CDR3 length: 13; CDR3 protein: CASREGAGTEAFF
J gene: TRBJ2-7; V gene: TRBV7-6; CDR3 length: 13; CDR3 protein: CASGNGEAYEQYF
J gene: TRBJ2-2; V gene: TRBV21-1; CDR3 length: 19; CDR3 protein: CASSRVPGLAGPNTGELFF
J gene: TRBJ1-1; V gene: TRBV19; CDR3 length: 13; CDR3 protein: CASSIRVNTEAFF
J gene: TRBJ2-7; V gene: TRBV29-1; CDR3 length: 13; CDR3 protein: CSVRTPGFHEQYF
J gene: TRBJ2-3; V gene: TRBV5-1; CDR3 length: 15; CDR3 protein: CASSRTGTGTDTQYF